The 5 T cell receptor beta chains below come from one sample, sequenced in a study of cytomegalovirus exposure and HLA in healthy donors. In the PCR, 60 Vbeta and 13 Jbeta primers were used. Sequencing used immunoSEQ multiplex PCR; TCRdb keeps in-frame clones, though not all of them. The sample lists some 240,000 clones; 80% to 95% were seen once. The source material was PBMCs. The receptors originated from a girl aged 2 to 9 in good health and CMV-seronegative.

The chain couples TRBV25-1 to TRBJ1-1, with 8 bases identical to TRBD1. CDR1 MGHDK and CDR2 SYGVNS come from the germline V gene. The trim removed 6 bases at V and 2 bases at J, leaving 11 bases unmatched. The CDR3 runs 16 residues. The CDR3 region is CASSHQPGTGNTEAFF. The CDR3 nucleotides are TGTGCCAGCAGCCACCAACCCGGGACAGGAAACACTGAAGCTTTCTTT. Drawing the rest from reference TRBV25-1 and TRBJ1-1, the complete variable domain is EADIYQTPRYLVIGTGKKITLECSQTMGHDKMYWYQQDPGMELHLIHYSYGVNSTEKGDLSSESTVSRIRTEHFPLTLESARPSHTSQYLCASSHQPGTGNTEAFFGQGTRLTVV.

This clone appeared a single time. The V call is TRBV21-1, the J call TRBJ2-2; no DNA check was done on the table's D call, TRBD1. TRBV21-1 is labeled a pseudogene. The CDR3 loop spans 15 amino acids. Here the CDR3 reads CASSRTGENTGELFF. CDR3 nucleotides: TGTGCCAGCAGTCGGACAGGGGAGAACACCGGGGAGCTGTTTTTT.

This rearrangement joins TRBV19 to TRBJ2-5, with 7 bases fitting TRBD2. Germline V gives CDR1 LNHDA, CDR2 SQIVND (reference sequence). Germline trimming cut 4 bases from V and 3 bases from J; bases unmatched to any gene: 8. The CDR3 loop spans 15 amino acids. The CDR3 coding sequence is TGTGCCAGTAGTACAGGGAGGGGAGAAAAAGAGACCCAGTACTTC. This encodes CASSTGRGEKETQYF.

Notes on this clone: Different DNA sequences within this sample yield the same CDR3. V usage is TRBV5-1 and J usage is TRBJ2-7, with D maybe TRBD2 (6 bases). This CDR3 has 14 amino acids. Germline CDR1 reads SGHRS; CDR2 reads YFSETQ. Trimming shortened V by 4 bases and J by 5 bases, and 16 bases separated the two germline ends. The CDR3 sequence is CASSILAGTNEQYF. CDR3 sequence (DNA): TGCGCCAGCAGCATCCTGGCGGGAACCAACGAGCAGTACTTC.

The chain joins TRBV2 to TRBJ1-5, with D possibly matching TRBD1 (5 bases). The V and J ends lost 4 bases and 4 bases respectively, with 11 bases between them. Germline-derived CDR1 and CDR2 are SNHLY and FYNNEI. CDR3 length: 14 residues. CDR3 in DNA: TGTGCCAGCAGTGTATTAGGGGCGAATCAGCCCCAGCATTTT. Translating gives CASSVLGANQPQHF.